The sample holds a few counts of the clone carrying this TCR beta chain. As yet, its antigen is unknown. This record belongs to a study of T-cell memory formation after mild COVID-19. About the study: TCR clusters largely stayed donor specific.

One entry per CDR3 protein, called by TCRdb with MiXCR from the 5' RACE reads. The sample records some 300,000 distinct CDR3 sequences, roughly a fifth being singletons. Study-level results: A second wave expanding day 15 to 37 was CD4+-biased; contracting clones were balanced. CD4+ contracting clones were found mainly in CM and EM, and CD8+ ones in EMRA.

The sequence derives from a man between 18 and 35 years old who had mild COVID-19 (a few samples of this study predate the infection). Cell type and time point are not known. The sample comprised PBMCs or a T cell subset sorted from them (not recorded which).

The CDR3 region is CSASGTSGSTDTQYF. The CDR3, as DNA: TGCAGTGCTTCCGGGACTAGCGGGAGCACAGATACGCAGTATTTT. V gene TRBV20-1 combines with J gene TRBJ2-3; 12 bases map to TRBD2. The CDR3 length is 15 residues. The V gene's germline CDR1 is DFQATT and CDR2 SNEGSKA (reference sequence). V gave up 5 bases and J gave up 0 bases; unmatched junction bases: 3.